This T cell receptor (beta chain) was identified in a study of CD8+ T cells in alopecia areata. Germline CDR1 SQVTM, CDR2 ANQGSEA. The CDR3 totals 12 residues. This clone was detected only a few times. Treatment described: oral pan-JAK inhibitor, 5-10 mg twice daily. Researchers gathered lesional scalp punch biopsies and peripheral blood from patients with alopecia areata. After isolation, RNA underwent reverse transcription to generate cDNA as the sequencing template. Method: immunoSEQ multiplex PCR; TCRdb's copy keeps in-frame clones and lacks some. The sample shows about 74,000 clones, approximately 28% of them seen only once.

This material consisted of CD8+ T cells sorted from blood, taken at week 4, from a patient treated with tofacitinib. The clonotype originates from a human donor with alopecia areata. The chain links TRBV29-1 to TRBJ2-2, with a weak D call TRBD2 (6 bases). CDR3 protein: CSLALSTGELFF. The CDR3 bases are TGCAGTCTAGCGCTGTCCACCGGGGAGCTGTTTTTT.